Listed here are 12 T cell receptor beta chains from one sample, sequenced in a study of graft-versus-host responses after intestinal transplantation. The antigens of these receptors remain unknown. The table came from immunoSEQ multiplex PCR; TCRdb's copy has only in-frame clones and leaves some out. The profile shows under 100,000 clones, over 85% of them singletons. This specimen was unstimulated CD8+ T cells sorted from spleen or lymph node cells, taken before transplant. The receptor source for this set is a human donor who was the organ donor for an intestinal transplant.

The chain employs TRBV5-1 and TRBJ1-2; D perhaps matches TRBD1 (5 bases). The CDR3 totals 21 residues. Germline V gives CDR1 SGHRS, CDR2 YFSETQ. The V gene lost 3 bases and the J gene lost 5 bases, with 35 bases spanning the gap. CDR3 protein: CASSSDWADIRGRGAPYGYTF. The CDR3, as DNA: TGCGCCAGCAGCTCTGATTGGGCCGACATAAGGGGTAGGGGTGCACCTTATGGCTACACCTTC.

The table lists this clone with a few counts. V gene TRBV9 combines with J gene TRBJ1-2; D is possibly TRBD1 (6 bases). The CDR3 runs to 15 residues. Germline CDR1 and CDR2: SGDLS and YYNGEE. V was pared by 3 bases and J by 4 bases, with 16 bases between. The CDR3 region is CASSGPTDRIYGYTF. In nucleotides, the CDR3 is TGTGCCAGCAGCGGACCAACCGACAGGATCTATGGCTACACCTTC.

The gene calls are TRBV6-1 and TRBJ2-1; 8 nucleotides agree with TRBD2. Germline-derived CDR1 and CDR2 are MNHNS and SASEGT. The CDR3 is 14 amino acids. V lost 8 bases to trimming and J lost 6 bases; unmatched junction nucleotides: 9. CDR3 nucleotides: TGTGCCAGCTCCGCGACTAGCGATTCCAATGAGCAGTTCTTC. This translates into CASSATSDSNEQFF.

The V gene is TRBV29-1, the J gene TRBJ2-7, with 9 bases matching TRBD1. CDR1 and CDR2 from the germline V gene are SQVTM and ANQGSEA. With 4 bases clipped from V and 6 bases from J, the junction kept 7 bases outside the gene matches. The CDR3 covers 13 residues. CDR3 DNA sequence: TGCAGCGTTGTACTGGGACAGGGCGGCGAGCAGTACTTC. Protein product: CSVVLGQGGEQYF.

V usage is TRBV7-6 and J usage is TRBJ1-2; D is undetermined. The CDR3 is 13 amino acids. Germline-derived CDR1 and CDR2 are SGHVS and FNYEAQ. With 3 bases removed from V and 4 bases from J, the gap between germline ends came to 9 bases. CDR3 loop: CASSLMTGYGYTF. The CDR3 nucleotides are TGTGCCAGCAGCTTGATGACGGGCTATGGCTACACCTTC.

The chain is built from TRBV12-5 and TRBJ2-7; 8 positions agree with TRBD2. The CDR3 sequence is 13 residues long. CDR1 is LGHNT and CDR2 is FRNRAP in the germline V gene. With V trimmed by 6 bases and J by 3 bases, 4 bases remained unmatched. CDR3 DNA sequence: TGTGCTAGTGGACCGGGACTAGGCTACGAGCAGTACTTC. Amino acid sequence: CASGPGLGYEQYF. Supplemented by reference TRBV12-5 and TRBJ2-7, the full variable domain reads DARVTQTPRHKVTEMGQEVTMRCQPILGHNTVFWYRQTMMQGLELLAYFRNRAPLDDSGMPKDRFSAEMPDATLATLKIQPSEPRDSAVYFCASGPGLGYEQYFGPGTRLTVT.

In DNA form, the CDR3 reads TGTGCCAGCAGCCTAGTCCTAGCGGGGGGGAAGTACGAGCAGTACTTC. It yields the protein CASSLVLAGGKYEQYF. The chain recombines TRBV7-6 with TRBJ2-7, with 12 bases matching TRBD2. V lost 5 bases and J lost 4; bases outside the gene matches: 9. CDR3 length: 16 residues. Germline lookup yields CDR1 SGHVS and CDR2 FNYEAQ.

J is TRBJ1-6 and V is TRBV6-5, with D tentatively TRBD1 (5 bases). Germline V gene sequence: CDR1 MNHEY, CDR2 SVGAGI. CDR3 length equals 13 residues. Trimming removed 6 bases at V and 10 bases at J, with 13 bases between. DNA for the CDR3: TGTGCCAGCAGAAACAGGCATCAATCACCCCTCCACTTT. Its protein is CASRNRHQSPLHF.

The chain couples TRBV18 to TRBJ1-2; a possible D gene is TRBD1 (5 bases). This CDR3 region has 14 residues. Germline V gene sequence: CDR1 KGHSH, CDR2 LQKENI. V was pared by 2 bases and J by 8 bases, with 15 bases between. The CDR3 loop reads CASSPSQGRVGYTF. The DNA of the CDR3 is TGTGCCAGCTCACCATCGCAGGGTAGAGTGGGCTACACCTTC.

V usage is TRBV11-3 and J usage is TRBJ2-1; 13 bases are a match to TRBD2. The V gene's germline CDR1 is SGHNT and CDR2 YENEEA. CDR3 length equals 18 residues. V gave up 5 bases and J gave up 10 bases; unmatched junction bases: 17. The CDR3 DNA follows: TGTGCCAGCAGCAAAATAAACGTACTTCCGGGACTAGCGGGGGAGCAGTTCTTC. This gives the protein CASSKINVLPGLAGEQFF.

The table lists this clone with a count of one. CDR3: CASSHIDRINQETQYF. The DNA for the CDR3 is TGCGCCAGCAGTCACATAGACAGGATCAACCAAGAGACCCAGTACTTC. The gene calls are TRBV10-1 and TRBJ2-5, with D perhaps TRBD1 (6 bases). Deletions cut 5 bases from V and 0 bases from J, with 16 bases between. Germline V gene sequence: CDR1 WNHNN, CDR2 SYGVQD (reference sequence). The CDR3 has 16 amino acids.

V and J are TRBV6-5 and TRBJ2-5, with TRBD1 as a possible D gene (6 bases). CDR1 is MNHEY, CDR2 SVGAGI, per germline. V was trimmed by 4 bases and J by 2 bases, leaving 8 bases between them. The CDR3 contains 13 residues. CDR3 sequence: CASSFQGQETQYF. The DNA of the CDR3 is TGTGCCAGCAGTTTTCAGGGGCAAGAGACCCAGTACTTC.